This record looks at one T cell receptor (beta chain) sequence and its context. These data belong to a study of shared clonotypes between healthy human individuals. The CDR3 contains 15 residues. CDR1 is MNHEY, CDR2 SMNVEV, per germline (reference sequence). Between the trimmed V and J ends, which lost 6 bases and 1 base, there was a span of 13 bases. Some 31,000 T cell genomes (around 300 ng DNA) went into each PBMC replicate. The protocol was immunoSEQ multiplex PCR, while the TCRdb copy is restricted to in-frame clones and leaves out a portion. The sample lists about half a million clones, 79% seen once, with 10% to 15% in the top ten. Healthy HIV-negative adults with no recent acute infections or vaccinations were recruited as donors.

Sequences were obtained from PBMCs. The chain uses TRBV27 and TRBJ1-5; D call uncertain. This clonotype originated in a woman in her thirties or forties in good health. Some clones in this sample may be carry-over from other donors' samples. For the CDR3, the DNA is TGTGCCAGCAGAGGTGGACGGCGGAGCAATCAGCCCCAGCATTTT. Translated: CASRGGRRSNQPQHF.